Listed below are T cell receptor beta chains from one sample, sequenced in a study of glioma-infiltrating T cells after dendritic cell vaccination. Only in-frame clones appear in the TCRdb table, and some are missing; sequencing was by immunoSEQ multiplex PCR. The repertoire holds tens of thousands of clones, with roughly 91% as singletons. This sample comprised blood, obtained after dendritic cell vaccination. The receptors originated from a human donor with glioblastoma. The CDR3 runs from the conserved cysteine through the conserved F or W. D genes are given only for firm matches. Size is stated for part of the rows, as once, few or many counts, or as a class when the clone is expanded.

j_call v_call d_call clone_size cdr3_aa cdr3_nt
TRBJ1-4 TRBV6-5 . . CASSYDGRNEKLFF TGTGCCAGCAGTTACGACGGCAGGAATGAAAAACTGTTTTTT
TRBJ1-4 TRBV5-4 TRBD1 once CASSALLGTGDEKLFF TGTGCCAGCAGCGCCCTTCTAGGGACAGGGGATGAAAAACTGTTTTTT
TRBJ2-7 TRBV6-5 . . CASGGTGNSFYEQYF TGTGCCAGCGGCGGCACAGGGAACAGCTTTTACGAGCAGTACTTC
TRBJ1-3 TRBV9 . once CASSVGLAPSGNTIYF TGTGCCAGCAGCGTAGGCTTGGCTCCCTCTGGAAACACCATATATTTT
TRBJ1-5 TRBV6-1 . . CASSSRTANQPQHF TGTGCCAGCAGTTCCAGGACAGCAAATCAGCCCCAGCATTTT
TRBJ1-4 TRBV5-1 TRBD1 few CASSRRDRGYGTNEKLFF TGCGCCAGCAGCCGCAGGGACAGGGGGTACGGCACTAATGAAAAACTGTTTTTT
TRBJ2-1 TRBV5-1 TRBD1 . CASSWGYGTGVDEQFF TGCGCCAGCAGCTGGGGCTATGGGACAGGGGTCGATGAGCAGTTCTTC
TRBJ1-1 TRBV6-5 TRBD1 . CASSPRTGSEAFF TGTGCCAGCAGCCCTCGGACAGGGTCTGAAGCTTTCTTT
TRBJ2-4 TRBV5-4 TRBD1 . CASSHDRVENIQYF TGTGCCAGCAGCCACGACAGGGTCGAAAACATTCAGTACTTC
TRBJ1-1 TRBV19 . few CASSMRVGNTEAFF TGTGCCAGTAGTATGAGGGTAGGAAACACTGAAGCTTTCTTT
TRBJ2-1 TRBV7-9 TRBD1 . CASRKTGVEQFF TGTGCCAGCAGGAAAACAGGGGTTGAGCAGTTCTTC
TRBJ2-5 TRBV6-6 . . CASSWAQAQETQYF TGTGCCAGCAGTTGGGCACAGGCCCAAGAGACCCAGTACTTC
TRBJ2-5 TRBV7-6 TRBD2 . CASSLIGRGGEETQYF TGTGCCAGCAGCTTAATCGGGAGGGGGGGGGAAGAGACCCAGTACTTC
TRBJ1-1 TRBV5-1 . . CASSTERANTEAFF TGCGCCAGCAGTACAGAGAGGGCCAACACTGAAGCTTTCTTT
TRBJ1-2 TRBV27 TRBD1 once CASSPRDSPYGYTF TGTGCCAGCAGTCCCCGGGACAGCCCCTATGGCTACACCTTC
TRBJ2-3 TRBV19 . few CASRSGDSTDTQYF TGTGCCAGTAGGTCCGGGGATAGCACAGATACGCAGTATTTT